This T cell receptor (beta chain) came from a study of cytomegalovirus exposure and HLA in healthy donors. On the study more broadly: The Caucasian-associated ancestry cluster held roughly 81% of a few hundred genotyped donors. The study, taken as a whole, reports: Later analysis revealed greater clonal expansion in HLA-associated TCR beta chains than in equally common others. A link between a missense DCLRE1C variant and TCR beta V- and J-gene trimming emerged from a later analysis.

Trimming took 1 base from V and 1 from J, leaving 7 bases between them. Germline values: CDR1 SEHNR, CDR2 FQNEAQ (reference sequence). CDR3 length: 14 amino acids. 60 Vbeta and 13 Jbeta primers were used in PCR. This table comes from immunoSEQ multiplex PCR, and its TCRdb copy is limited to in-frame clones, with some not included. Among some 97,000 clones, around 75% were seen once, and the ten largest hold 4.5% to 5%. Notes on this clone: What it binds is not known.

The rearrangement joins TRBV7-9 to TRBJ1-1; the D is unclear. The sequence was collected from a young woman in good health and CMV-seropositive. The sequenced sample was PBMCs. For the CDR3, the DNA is TGTGCCAGCAGCTTAGGAACAGCGAACACTGAAGCTTTCTTT. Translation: CASSLGTANTEAFF.